The 20 T cell receptor beta chains in this list originate from one sample, sequenced in a study of blood T cell repertoires in COVID-19 (TCRdb year 2020). The library was generated by the immunoSEQ multiplex PCR assay. What TCRdb holds here is the immuneACCESS table cut down to in-frame rearrangements. Part of the clones is not present; checked against another copy, under half of the missing clones reflect an unresolved V gene, and the others are unexplained. A total of 150,000 to 200,000 clones appear in this sample, about 84% of them only once. The biggest ten clones account for about 5% of the sample. Sequencing input: peripheral blood. These receptors were taken from a young woman with acute or convalescent COVID-19.

The chain uses TRBV29-1 and TRBJ2-7, with 9 bases lining up with TRBD1. Trimming cost V 0 bases and J 3 bases; bases outside gene matches: 9. Germline CDR1 is SQVTM and CDR2 is ANQGSEA. This CDR3 is built from 16 residues. The CDR3 protein is CSVEERPGQGIYEQYF. CDR3 coding DNA: TGCAGCGTTGAAGAACGCCCAGGACAGGGGATCTACGAGCAGTACTTC.

The chain employs TRBV27 and TRBJ2-5, with 9 positions matching TRBD1. J lost 1 base, V lost 6 bases, and 6 bases had no gene match. This CDR3 has 15 amino acids. CDR1 is MNHEY, CDR2 SMNVEV, per germline (reference sequence). The CDR3 nucleotides read TGTGCCAGCAGCCTTATGACAGGGGGCCAAGAGACCCAGTACTTC. Protein product: CASSLMTGGQETQYF.

Notes on this clone: At the DNA level, this CDR3 is encoded by other sequences in the same sample as well. The chain employs TRBV9 and TRBJ2-1, with D perhaps matching TRBD1 (6 bases). V was cut by 0 bases and J by 0 bases, with 7 bases left in between. CDR3 length: 15 amino acids. CDR1 is SGDLS, CDR2 YYNGEE, per germline. Written as DNA, the CDR3 is TGTGCCAGCAGCGTAGTACAGGGCTCCTACAATGAGCAGTTCTTC. Its translation: CASSVVQGSYNEQFF.

The CDR3 bases are TGTGCCAGCAGCTCAGGACTAGCGGATAGCACAGATACGCAGTATTTT. This sequence encodes CASSSGLADSTDTQYF. The rearrangement links TRBV7-9 to TRBJ2-3; 10 nucleotides align to TRBD2. The CDR3 is 16 residues long. V lost 4 bases to trimming and J lost 0 bases; unmatched junction nucleotides: 4. Germline CDR1 and CDR2: SEHNR and FQNEAQ (reference sequence).

The rearrangement joins TRBV11-2 to TRBJ1-3; unclear D gene. The CDR3 totals 14 residues. Germline lookup yields CDR1 SGHAT and CDR2 FQNNGV. V lost 5 bases, J lost 0 bases, and 8 bases lay in between. The CDR3 sequence: CASSKTYSGNTIYF. The CDR3, as DNA: TGTGCCAGCAGCAAAACTTACTCTGGAAACACCATATATTTT.

This chain uses TRBV11-2 with TRBJ2-3; 8 bases map to TRBD2. This CDR3 comprises 16 residues. Germline assignment: CDR1 SGHAT and CDR2 FQNNGV. V shed 5 bases, J shed 0 bases, and the junction held 7 bases outside the gene matches. The CDR3 DNA sequence: TGTGCCAGCAGCCTAGGGGCGGGAGGAAGCACAGATACGCAGTATTTT. This sequence encodes CASSLGAGGSTDTQYF.

The chain has TRBV25-1 and TRBJ2-1, with TRBD1 matching 7 bases. CDR1 MGHDK and CDR2 SYGVNS come from the germline V gene. The CDR3 spans 13 residues. The V gene end was trimmed by 6 bases and the J gene end by 8 bases; junction bases not matched to a gene: 7. CDR3 amino acids: CASRTRDRDEQFF. CDR3 nucleotides: TGTGCCAGCAGAACACGGGACAGAGATGAGCAGTTCTTC.

The chain links TRBV27 to TRBJ1-1, with 11 bases fitting TRBD1. The CDR3 is 14 amino acids. Germline V CDR1 and CDR2: MNHEY, SMNVEV (reference sequence). V was pared by 6 bases and J by 4 bases, with 4 bases of the junction left unmatched. The CDR3 DNA reads TGTGCCAGCAGGGACAGGGGGCGAATCACTGAAGCTTTCTTT. The encoded protein is CASRDRGRITEAFF.

The chain links TRBV7-9 to TRBJ2-3, with 10 nucleotides matching TRBD2. Germline-derived CDR1 and CDR2 are SEHNR and FQNEAQ (reference sequence). V shed 2 bases and J 4 bases; nucleotides not matched to a gene: 0. The CDR3 consists of 14 residues. This chain's CDR3 is CASSLLAGADTQYF. CDR3 sequence (DNA): TGTGCCAGCAGCTTACTAGCGGGGGCAGATACGCAGTATTTT.

The rearrangement uses TRBV19 and TRBJ2-2, with a tentative D call TRBD2 (5 bases). Trimming took off 2 bases at V and 4 bases at J, with 11 bases between the two ends. The CDR3 sequence is 15 residues long. Germline V CDR1 and CDR2: LNHDA, SQIVND (reference sequence). The CDR3 DNA is TGTGCCAGTAGTATAACGGTCCGGGGCACCGGGGAGCTGTTTTTT. This gives the protein CASSITVRGTGELFF.

The table lists this clone with a count of one. This rearrangement joins TRBV7-9 to TRBJ2-1, with D hard to call. The ends were cut back, 6 bases at V and 5 bases at J, with 8 bases in the middle. In germline, CDR1 is SEHNR, CDR2 FQNEAQ (reference sequence). This CDR3 has 12 amino acids. The CDR3 DNA sequence: TGTGCCAGCAGGAGGTTGGACAATGAGCAGTTCTTC. Encoded protein: CASRRLDNEQFF.

V and J are TRBV5-1 and TRBJ1-1; D unclear. With 0 bases removed from V and 8 bases from J, the gap between germline ends came to 11 bases. The CDR3 is made up of 13 amino acids. The germline V gene encodes CDR1 SGHRS and CDR2 YFSETQ. CDR3 bases: TGCGCCAGCAGCTTGGCCGAGGGATTCGAAGCTTTCTTT. It specifies CASSLAEGFEAFF.

V is TRBV9 and J is TRBJ2-7; tentative D call: TRBD2 (6 bases). Germline lookup yields CDR1 SGDLS and CDR2 YYNGEE. This CDR3 is 14 amino acids long. V gave up 5 bases and J gave up 7 bases, with 19 bases separating them. CDR3 nucleotides: TGTGCCAGCAGTGGAGGGGTAGCGGCCGGGGAGCAGTACTTC. Protein sequence: CASSGGVAAGEQYF.

The chain uses TRBV30 and TRBJ1-6, with 7 bases aligning to TRBD1. The length of the CDR3 is 16 residues. Losses at the gene ends were 3 bases for V and 0 bases for J; bases not matched to a gene: 5. The germline V gene encodes CDR1 GTSNPN and CDR2 SVGIG (reference sequence). CDR3: CAWRGQRSSYNSPLHF. CDR3 bases: TGTGCCTGGAGGGGACAGAGGAGCTCCTATAATTCACCCCTCCACTTT.

The chain couples TRBV19 to TRBJ1-1, with D perhaps TRBD1 (5 bases). The CDR3 length is 16 residues. V was cut by 2 bases and J by 1 base, with 14 bases left in between. Germline V gives CDR1 LNHDA, CDR2 SQIVND (reference sequence). CDR3 sequence reads: CASSIKTPGGNTEAFF. CDR3 bases: TGTGCCAGTAGTATAAAAACCCCCGGGGGGAACACTGAAGCTTTCTTT.

The rearrangement links TRBV19 to TRBJ2-7, with a weak D call TRBD1 (6 bases). V lost 7 bases and J lost 7, with 20 bases in between. Germline loops: CDR1 LNHDA, CDR2 SQIVND (reference sequence). CDR3 length: 14 amino acids. Here the CDR3 reads CASKFGRGKGEQYF. For the CDR3, the DNA is TGTGCCAGTAAGTTCGGAAGGGGGAAAGGTGAGCAGTACTTC.

This sequence joins TRBV7-6 and TRBJ2-3; 11 bases are a match to TRBD2. There are 15 residues in the CDR3. V gave up 4 bases and J gave up 0 bases; unmatched junction bases: 0. Germline values: CDR1 SGHVS, CDR2 FNYEAQ. This CDR3 reads CASSSSGGSTDTQYF. Here the CDR3 DNA reads TGTGCCAGCAGCTCTAGCGGGGGGAGCACAGATACGCAGTATTTT.

This clone was found once. The chain uses TRBV3-1 (or the pseudogene TRBV3-2) and TRBJ1-1; D perhaps matches TRBD1 (5 bases). The V end lost 5 bases, the J end lost 9 bases, and 16 bases lay between the germline ends. The CDR3 contains 13 residues. From germline, CDR1 is LGHDT and CDR2 YNNKEL (reference sequence). The CDR3 region is CASSTNYQGKAFF. CDR3 coding DNA: TGTGCCAGCAGCACAAACTACCAGGGTAAAGCTTTCTTT.

This chain links TRBV7-9 with TRBJ2-5; 11 bases line up with TRBD2. The germline V gene encodes CDR1 SEHNR and CDR2 FQNEAQ (reference sequence). V was clipped by 7 bases and J by 5 bases; unmatched bases: 24. CDR3 length: 20 residues. Written as DNA, the CDR3 is TGTGCCAGCACCAACGCCAATCCCGGGACTAGCGGTCTCGCGGGGGAGACCCAGTACTTC. The encoded protein is CASTNANPGTSGLAGETQYF.

The J gene is TRBJ2-3, the V gene TRBV6-1; D possibly corresponds to TRBD1 (6 bases). CDR1 and CDR2 (germline): MNHNS, SASEGT. The CDR3 runs to 17 residues. Between the trimmed V and J ends, which lost 4 bases and 0 bases, there was a span of 17 bases. The CDR3 region has the DNA TGTGCCAGCAGTGCGATGTGGGGACACCCTAGCACAGATACGCAGTATTTT. Translating it yields CASSAMWGHPSTDTQYF.